This TCR beta chain was sequenced in a study of blood T cell repertoires in COVID-19. Study-level background: PBMCs, B-cell-depleted T cells, or T cells provided the cDNA or gDNA that made up the material.

Regarding this clone: Other DNA sequences from this sample encode an identical CDR3 as well.

Original methodology: Cell counts per sample came from amplifying reference gene primers. Here immunoSEQ multiplex PCR was the method, and the copy in TCRdb shows in-frame clones only, minus some. V and J calls plus clone size are reproduced from that table; the DNA served to infer D and trimming. Found here are tens of thousands of clones, 92% of them singletons; the top ten hold 12%. V trimming: 6 bases; J trimming: 2 bases; junction bases outside the gene matches: 10. In germline, CDR1 is SGHRS, CDR2 YFSETQ. The CDR3 extends over 16 amino acids. This TCR derives from a human donor in a cohort sampled during active COVID-19. This chain uses TRBV5-1 with TRBJ2-1, with TRBD2 matching over 8 bases. The sequenced sample consisted of peripheral blood. The CDR3 spells CASTADGRVPYNEQFF. The CDR3 bases are TGCGCCAGCACGGCGGACGGGAGGGTTCCCTACAATGAGCAGTTCTTC.